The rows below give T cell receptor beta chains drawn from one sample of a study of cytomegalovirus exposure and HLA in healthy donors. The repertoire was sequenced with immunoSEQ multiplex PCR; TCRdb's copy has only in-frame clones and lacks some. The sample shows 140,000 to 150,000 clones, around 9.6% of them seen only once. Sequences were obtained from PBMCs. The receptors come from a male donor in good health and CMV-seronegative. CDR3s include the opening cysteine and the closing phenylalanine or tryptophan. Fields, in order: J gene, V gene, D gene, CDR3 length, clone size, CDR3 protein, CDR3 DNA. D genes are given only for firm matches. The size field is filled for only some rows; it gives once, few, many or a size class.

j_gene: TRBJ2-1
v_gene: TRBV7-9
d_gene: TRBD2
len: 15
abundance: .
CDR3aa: CASSPPSGSYNEQFF
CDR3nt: TGTGCCAGCAGCCCACCTAGCGGCTCCTACAATGAGCAGTTCTTC

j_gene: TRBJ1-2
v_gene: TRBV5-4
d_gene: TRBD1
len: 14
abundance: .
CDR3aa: CASSLQGAPRGYTF
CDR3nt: TGTGCCAGCAGCTTACAGGGGGCGCCTCGTGGCTACACCTTC

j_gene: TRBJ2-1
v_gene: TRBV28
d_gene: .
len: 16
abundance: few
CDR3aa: CASSSIRAGAFNEQFF
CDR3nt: TGTGCCAGCAGTTCCATCAGGGCGGGGGCCTTCAATGAGCAGTTCTTC

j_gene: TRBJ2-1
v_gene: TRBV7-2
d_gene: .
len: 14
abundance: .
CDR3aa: CASSYLTPGNEQFF
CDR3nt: TGTGCCAGCAGCTACCTGACTCCGGGAAATGAGCAGTTCTTC

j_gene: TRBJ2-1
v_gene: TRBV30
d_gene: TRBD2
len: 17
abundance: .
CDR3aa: CAWTGEGPQSSYNEQFF
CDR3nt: TGTGCCTGGACCGGGGAGGGCCCTCAGAGCTCCTACAATGAGCAGTTCTTC

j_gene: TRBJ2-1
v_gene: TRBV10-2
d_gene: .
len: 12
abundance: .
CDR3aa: CASSEDSQGQFF
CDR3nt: TGCGCCAGCAGTGAAGATAGCCAAGGGCAGTTCTTC

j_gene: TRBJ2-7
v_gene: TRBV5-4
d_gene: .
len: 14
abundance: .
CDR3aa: CASSLDRGLHEQYF
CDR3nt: TGTGCCAGCAGCTTGGACAGGGGACTCCACGAGCAGTACTTC

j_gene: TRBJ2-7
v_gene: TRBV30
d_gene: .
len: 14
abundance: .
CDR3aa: CAWRLAGYSYEQYF
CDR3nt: TGTGCCTGGAGGTTGGCAGGGTACTCCTACGAGCAGTACTTC

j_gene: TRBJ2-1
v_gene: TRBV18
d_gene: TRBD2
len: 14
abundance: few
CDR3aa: CASSPPGGFNEQFF
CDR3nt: TGTGCCAGCTCACCGCCCGGGGGGTTTAATGAGCAGTTCTTC

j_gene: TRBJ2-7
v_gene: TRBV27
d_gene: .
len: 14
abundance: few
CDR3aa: CASSLRGNIYEQYF
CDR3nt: TGTGCCAGCAGTCTAAGAGGAAATATCTACGAGCAGTACTTC

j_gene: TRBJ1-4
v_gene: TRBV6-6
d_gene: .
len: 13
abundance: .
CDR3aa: CASSYDGIEKLFF
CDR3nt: TGTGCCAGCAGTTACGACGGGATTGAAAAACTGTTTTTT

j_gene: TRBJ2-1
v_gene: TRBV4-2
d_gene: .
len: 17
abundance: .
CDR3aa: CASSQVTAASSYNEQFF
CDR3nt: TGTGCCAGCAGCCAAGTCACGGCGGCGAGCTCCTACAATGAGCAGTTCTTC

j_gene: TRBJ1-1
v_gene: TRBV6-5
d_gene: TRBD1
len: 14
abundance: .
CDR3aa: CASSSTSGTGHGFF
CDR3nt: TGTGCCAGCAGTTCGACCTCCGGGACAGGGCATGGTTTCTTT

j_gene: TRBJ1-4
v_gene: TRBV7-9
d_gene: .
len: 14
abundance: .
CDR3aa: CASSLTITNEKLFF
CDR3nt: TGTGCCAGCAGCTTAACAATAACTAATGAAAAACTGTTTTTT

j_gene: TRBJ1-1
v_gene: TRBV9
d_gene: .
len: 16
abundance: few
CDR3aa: CASSSNGRGWDTEAFF
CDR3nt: TGTGCCAGCAGCTCAAATGGGAGGGGCTGGGACACTGAAGCTTTCTTT

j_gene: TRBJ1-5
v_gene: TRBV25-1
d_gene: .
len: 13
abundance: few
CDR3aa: CASSIGSHTPQHF
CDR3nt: TGTGCCAGCAGTATTGGGAGTCATACGCCCCAGCATTTT

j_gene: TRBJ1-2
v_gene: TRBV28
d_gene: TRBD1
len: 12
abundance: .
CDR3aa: CASRDRSDGYTF
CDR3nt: TGTGCCAGCAGGGACAGGAGTGATGGCTACACCTTC

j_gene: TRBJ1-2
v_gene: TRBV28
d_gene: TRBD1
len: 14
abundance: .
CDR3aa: CASSLGTGTHGYTF
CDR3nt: TGTGCCAGCAGTTTAGGGACAGGCACCCATGGCTACACCTTC

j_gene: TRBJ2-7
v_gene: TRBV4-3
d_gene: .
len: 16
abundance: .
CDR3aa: CASSQGMTELSYEQYF
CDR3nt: TGCGCCAGCAGCCAAGGAATGACAGAATTATCCTACGAGCAGTACTTC

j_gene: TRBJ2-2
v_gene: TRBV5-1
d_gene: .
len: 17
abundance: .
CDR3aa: CASSLRPDRSVVGELFF
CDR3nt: TGCGCCAGCAGTTTGAGACCTGACAGGAGCGTCGTCGGGGAGCTGTTTTTT

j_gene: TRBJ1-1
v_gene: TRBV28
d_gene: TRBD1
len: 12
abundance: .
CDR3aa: CASRTGGGGAFF
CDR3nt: TGTGCCAGCAGGACAGGGGGCGGAGGCGCTTTCTTT

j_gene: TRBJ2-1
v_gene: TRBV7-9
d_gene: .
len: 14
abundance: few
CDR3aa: CASSFPGGNNEQFF
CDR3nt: TGTGCCAGCAGTTTCCCCGGCGGGAACAATGAGCAGTTCTTC

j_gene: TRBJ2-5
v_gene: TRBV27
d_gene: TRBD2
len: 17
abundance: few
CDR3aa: CARPGLAGVLPSKTQYF
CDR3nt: TGTGCCAGACCAGGACTAGCGGGAGTCCTCCCCTCAAAGACCCAGTACTTC

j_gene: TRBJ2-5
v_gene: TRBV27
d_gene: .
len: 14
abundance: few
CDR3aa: CASSLRGAGETQYF
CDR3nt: TGTGCCAGCAGTTTACGGGGGGCAGGGGAGACCCAGTACTTC

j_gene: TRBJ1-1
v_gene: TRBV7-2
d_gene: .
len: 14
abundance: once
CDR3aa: CASSLVGRGAEAFF
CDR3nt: TGTGCCAGCAGCTTAGTTGGGCGGGGGGCTGAAGCTTTCTTT

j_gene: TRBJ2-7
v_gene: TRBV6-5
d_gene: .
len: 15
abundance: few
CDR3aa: CASSSLARGLYEQYF
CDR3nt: TGTGCCAGCAGTTCCCTAGCGCGCGGGCTCTACGAGCAGTACTTC

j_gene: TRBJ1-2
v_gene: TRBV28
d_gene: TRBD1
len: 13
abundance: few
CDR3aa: CASSPTGAYGYTF
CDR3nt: TGTGCCAGCAGCCCGACAGGGGCCTATGGCTACACCTTC

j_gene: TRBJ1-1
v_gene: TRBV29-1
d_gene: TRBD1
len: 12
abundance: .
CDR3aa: CSSDRGQVRAFF
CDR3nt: TGCAGCTCCGACAGGGGGCAAGTCCGAGCTTTCTTT

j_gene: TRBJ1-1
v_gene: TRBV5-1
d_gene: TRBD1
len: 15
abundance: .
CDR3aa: CASSLEGTGGTEAFF
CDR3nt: TGCGCCAGCAGCTTGGAAGGGACAGGGGGCACTGAAGCTTTCTTT

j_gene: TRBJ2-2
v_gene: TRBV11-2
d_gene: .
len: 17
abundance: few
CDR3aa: CASSLPVSVLNTGELFF
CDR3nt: TGTGCCAGCAGCTTACCCGTCTCGGTACTGAACACCGGGGAGCTGTTTTTT

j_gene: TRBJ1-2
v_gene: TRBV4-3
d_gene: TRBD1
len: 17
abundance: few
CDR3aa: CASSQRSGGENLGGYTF
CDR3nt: TGCGCCAGCAGCCAACGCTCAGGGGGCGAAAACCTAGGGGGCTACACCTTC

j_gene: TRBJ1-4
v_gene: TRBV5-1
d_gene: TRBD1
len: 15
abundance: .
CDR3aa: CASSSGQGVQEKLFF
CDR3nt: TGCGCCAGCAGCTCGGGACAGGGGGTGCAGGAAAAACTGTTTTTT

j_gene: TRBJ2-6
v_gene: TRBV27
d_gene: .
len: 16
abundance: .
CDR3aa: CASSLERGSGANVLTF
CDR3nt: TGTGCCAGCAGTTTAGAAAGGGGTTCCGGGGCCAACGTCCTGACTTTC

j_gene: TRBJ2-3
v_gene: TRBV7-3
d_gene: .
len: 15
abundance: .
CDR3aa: CASSLARGRTDTQYF
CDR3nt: TGTGCCAGCAGCTTAGCTAGAGGTCGGACAGATACGCAGTATTTT

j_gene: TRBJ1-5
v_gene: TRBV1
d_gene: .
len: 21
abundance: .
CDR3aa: CTSSQAGRFEAAVSSNQPQHF
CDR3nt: TGCACCAGCAGCCAAGCCGGCAGATTTGAGGCAGCGGTTTCTAGCAATCAGCCCCAGCATTTT

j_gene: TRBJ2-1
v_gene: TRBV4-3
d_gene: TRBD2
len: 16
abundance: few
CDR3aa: CASSRWLASGANEQFF
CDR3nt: TGCGCCAGCAGCCGGTGGTTGGCTAGCGGGGCCAATGAGCAGTTCTTC

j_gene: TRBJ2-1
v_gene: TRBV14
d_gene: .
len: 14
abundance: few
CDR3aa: CASSPFGSPNEQFF
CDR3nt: TGTGCCAGCAGCCCTTTCGGGAGCCCCAATGAGCAGTTCTTC

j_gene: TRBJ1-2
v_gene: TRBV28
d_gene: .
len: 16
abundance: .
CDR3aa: CASSSTPEWRSQGYTF
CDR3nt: TGTGCCAGCAGTTCTACCCCTGAGTGGAGGTCGCAGGGCTACACCTTC

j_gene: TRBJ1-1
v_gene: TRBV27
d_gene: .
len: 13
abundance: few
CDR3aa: CASSFSGRAEAFF
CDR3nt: TGTGCCAGCAGCTTCTCAGGGAGGGCTGAAGCTTTCTTT

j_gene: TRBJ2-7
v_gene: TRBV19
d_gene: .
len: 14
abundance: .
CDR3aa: CASSIRILSYEQYF
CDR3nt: TGTGCCAGTAGTATTCGTATACTATCCTACGAGCAGTACTTC

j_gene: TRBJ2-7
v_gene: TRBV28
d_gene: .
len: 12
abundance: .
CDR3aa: CASSLLSTRQYF
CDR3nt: TGTGCCAGCAGTTTACTATCTACGAGGCAGTACTTC

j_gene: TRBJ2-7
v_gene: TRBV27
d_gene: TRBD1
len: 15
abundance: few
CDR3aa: CASSPIQGSSYEQYF
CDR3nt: TGTGCCAGCAGTCCGATACAGGGGAGCTCCTACGAGCAGTACTTC

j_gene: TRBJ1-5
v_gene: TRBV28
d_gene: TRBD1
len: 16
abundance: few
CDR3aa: CASSDRTGTSNQPQHF
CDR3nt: TGTGCCAGCAGTGACCGGACAGGGACTAGCAATCAGCCCCAGCATTTT

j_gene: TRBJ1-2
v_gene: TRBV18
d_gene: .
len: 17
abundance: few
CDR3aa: CASSPALGGGAYGGYTF
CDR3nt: TGTGCCAGCTCACCAGCTTTAGGCGGGGGCGCTTATGGTGGCTACACCTTC

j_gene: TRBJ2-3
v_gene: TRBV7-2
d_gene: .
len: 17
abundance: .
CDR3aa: CASSLVRGGTYGDTQYF
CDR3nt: TGTGCCAGCAGCTTAGTTAGGGGCGGGACTTACGGGGATACGCAGTATTTT

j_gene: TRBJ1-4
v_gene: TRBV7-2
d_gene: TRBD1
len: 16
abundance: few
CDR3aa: CASSLGQGARNEKLFF
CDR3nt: TGTGCCAGCAGCCTAGGACAGGGGGCGCGAAATGAAAAACTGTTTTTT

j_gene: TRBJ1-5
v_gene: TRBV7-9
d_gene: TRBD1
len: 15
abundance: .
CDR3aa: CASSSRTGLNQPQHF
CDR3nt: TGTGCCAGCAGCTCCAGGACAGGGCTCAATCAGCCCCAGCATTTT